One and the same sample provided the 23 T cell receptor beta chains below, sequenced in a study of prognosis after radiotherapy for stage I lung cancer. It was by two-round multiplex PCR that TCR beta CDR3 was amplified from genomic DNA. For every TRBV and TRBJ gene, a specific primer was used in first-round PCR. In TCRdb, the multiplex PCR reads were re-called with MiXCR into one record per CDR3 protein. Counted here are over 10,000 distinct CDR3 sequences, around 45% occurring once; the ten biggest clones make up approximately 30%. Specimen: PBMCs, collected before or after stereotactic body radiation therapy (not recorded which). These receptors were taken from a donor of 50 years or more with non-small cell lung cancer.

This clonotype was counted many times. The rearrangement links TRBV29-1 to TRBJ2-1; 7 nucleotides match TRBD2. The CDR3 spans 14 residues. Unmatched junction bases numbered 10, after V lost 7 bases and J lost 4 bases. Germline values: CDR1 SQVTM, CDR2 ANQGSEA. The CDR3 nucleotides are TGCAGCGCCCCGGTGACGGGAGGATACAATGAGCAGTTCTTC. Translation: CSAPVTGGYNEQFF.

The J gene is TRBJ2-1, the V gene TRBV30, with D perhaps matching TRBD1 (5 bases). The germline V and J ends were trimmed by 2 bases and 8 bases, with 16 bases remaining between them. The CDR3 spans 14 residues. The germline V gene has CDR1 GTSNPN and CDR2 SVGIG (reference sequence). CDR3 sequence (DNA): TGTGCCTGGAGTCGCGTCAGGGTGGGCGATGAGCAGTTCTTC. Amino acid sequence: CAWSRVRVGDEQFF.

By frequency in the sample, this clonotype is medium-sized. The chain carries TRBV30 and TRBJ2-5; D remains ambiguous. V lost 3 bases, J lost 3 bases, and 14 bases lay in between. The germline V gene encodes CDR1 GTSNPN and CDR2 SVGIG (reference sequence). The CDR3 covers 14 residues. CDR3 loop: CAWSRRLRKETQYF. The CDR3 region has the DNA TGTGCCTGGAGCCGTAGGTTACGGAAAGAGACCCAGTACTTC.

On this clonotype itself: A far larger clone is just one base off, so this is likely a read error. This chain connects TRBV6-5 to TRBJ2-2; 9 bases match TRBD1. Germline trimming cut 6 bases from V and 0 bases from J; bases unmatched to any gene: 8. The CDR3 has 17 amino acids. Germline values: CDR1 MNHEY, CDR2 SVGAGI. The CDR3 reads CASRTTTGGANTGELFF. Written as DNA, the CDR3 is TGTGCCAGCAGGACCACTACAGGGGGCGCGAACACCGGGGAGCTGTTTTTT.

This clonotype was seen at least ten times. The chain combines TRBV4-2 with TRBJ2-5, with 11 positions matching TRBD2. The CDR3 totals 16 residues. The ends lost 0 bases at V and 2 bases at J; junction bases unmatched: 2. Germline V gives CDR1 LGHNA, CDR2 YNFKEQ. The CDR3 region has the DNA TGTGCCAGCAGCCAAGATGGGACTAGCGGACAAGAGACCCAGTACTTC. Its translation: CASSQDGTSGQETQYF.

By sample fraction, this clonotype is medium-sized (0.01 to 0.1%). This chain connects TRBV20-1 to TRBJ2-1, with 7 bases matching TRBD2. From germline, CDR1 is DFQATT and CDR2 SNEGSKA (reference sequence). The V segment lost 8 bases and the J segment 6 bases; nucleotides outside the gene matches: 10. This CDR3 contains 13 residues. Here the CDR3 DNA reads TGCAGTCTGACTAGCCCAAACTTCAATGAGCAGTTCTTC. It codes for CSLTSPNFNEQFF.

V usage is TRBV29-1 and J usage is TRBJ2-5, with 9 bases fitting TRBD2. CDR1 SQVTM and CDR2 ANQGSEA come from the germline V gene. CDR3 length: 16 residues. With V trimmed by 4 bases and J by 7 bases, 16 bases remained unmatched. CDR3 sequence: CSVAEIAGVGGGTQYF. In nucleotides, the CDR3 is TGCAGCGTTGCTGAGATAGCGGGAGTGGGCGGGGGGACCCAGTACTTC.

Regarding this clonotype: A junction boundary mismatches the germline segment, possibly from a read error. This chain links TRBV2 with TRBJ2-2; the match to TRBD1 covers 9 bases. Germline V CDR1 and CDR2: SNHLY, FYNNEI. The CDR3 length is 16 residues. In nucleotides, the CDR3 is TGTGCCAGCAGCCACCGGGACAGGGTAAACACCGGTGAGCTGTTTTTT. Its protein is CASSHRDRVNTGELFF.

This clonotype was seen only once. The chain joins TRBV12-3 or TRBV12-4 to TRBJ2-1; no clear D. V lost 1 base and J 5 bases, leaving 12 bases between the germline ends. This CDR3 has 15 amino acids. This chain's CDR3 is CASSLVGLGNNEQFF. The CDR3 region has the DNA TGTGCCAGCAGTTTAGTGGGTTTGGGAAACAATGAGCAGTTCTTC.

The chain employs TRBV19 and TRBJ2-3, with TRBD2 identical over 8 bases. The CDR3 spans 16 residues. Germline V lookup: CDR1 LNHDA, CDR2 SQIVND (reference sequence). V shed 5 bases and J 0 bases; nucleotides not matched to a gene: 7. The CDR3 DNA sequence: TGTGCCAGTAGTTCCCCACTAGCGGATAGCACAGATACGCAGTATTTT. Protein sequence: CASSSPLADSTDTQYF.

This clonotype was detected many times. This rearrangement joins TRBV29-1 to TRBJ2-7; 12 nucleotides agree with TRBD2. After removal of 6 bases from V and 1 base from J, the junction contained 1 base not matched to a gene. The V gene's germline CDR1 is SQVTM and CDR2 ANQGSEA. The CDR3 runs 13 residues. The DNA for the CDR3 is TGCAGCGTCGGACTAGCGGGGTCCTACGAGCAGTACTTC. Protein: CSVGLAGSYEQYF.

This clonotype was picked up many times. The chain uses TRBV5-1 and TRBJ2-6, with 10 bases lining up with TRBD1. Germline V gene sequence: CDR1 SGHRS, CDR2 YFSETQ. With V trimmed by 4 bases and J by 0 bases, 10 bases remained unmatched. The CDR3 loop spans 19 amino acids. The CDR3: CASSAKPGQGNSGANVLTF. DNA for the CDR3: TGCGCCAGCAGCGCAAAACCGGGACAGGGGAACTCTGGGGCCAACGTCCTGACTTTC.

In its sample, this clonotype was seen many times. V and J are TRBV6-1 and TRBJ1-5; D is perhaps TRBD1 (6 bases). CDR1 MNHNS and CDR2 SASEGT come from the germline V gene. The V end lost 10 bases, the J end lost 2 bases, and 21 bases lay between the germline ends. The CDR3 consists of 16 residues. CDR3 amino acids: CATSRAGDLGNQPQHF. DNA of the CDR3: TGTGCCACTTCAAGGGCAGGGGACTTAGGCAATCAGCCCCAGCATTTT.

The rearrangement links TRBV15 to TRBJ1-5; D not resolved. CDR3 length equals 12 residues. CDR1 is LNHNV and CDR2 is YYDKDF in the germline V gene (reference sequence). With 8 bases removed from V and 0 bases from J, the gap between germline ends came to 5 bases. CDR3 coding DNA: TGTGCCACCCGGGGTAGCAATCAGCCCCAGCATTTT. This encodes CATRGSNQPQHF.

V usage is TRBV6-2 or TRBV6-3 and J usage is TRBJ1-5; D unresolved. CDR1 is MNHEY, CDR2 SVGEGT, per germline. V was trimmed by 6 bases and J by 7 bases, leaving 19 bases between them. The CDR3 has 15 amino acids. In DNA form, the CDR3 reads TGTGCCAGCAGCCCCCGGGGAGGGATTCACCAGCCCCAGCATTTT. Its translation: CASSPRGGIHQPQHF.

This chain joins TRBV28 and TRBJ2-7; possibly TRBD1 for D (5 bases). V was clipped by 8 bases and J by 4 bases, with 12 bases between them. CDR1 and CDR2 (germline): MDHEN, SYDVKM. This CDR3 contains 12 residues. Written as DNA, the CDR3 is TGTGCCAGCTCTACCCAGGGTTACGAGCAGTACTTC. Translating it yields CASSTQGYEQYF.

This clonotype was seen ten or more times. This chain's CDR3 is CSANDGQGTSHFSYEQYF. CDR3 coding DNA: TGCAGTGCCAACGACGGACAGGGGACCTCCCACTTCTCCTACGAGCAGTACTTC. The V and J genes are TRBV20-1 and TRBJ2-7, with 9 bases fitting TRBD1. The CDR3 loop spans 18 amino acids. The germline gives CDR1 DFQATT, CDR2 SNEGSKA (reference sequence). Trimming at V came to 6 bases and at J to 0 bases, leaving 18 bases not matched to a gene.

This clonotype has a count of ten or more. V gene TRBV30 combines with J gene TRBJ2-7, with D perhaps given as TRBD1 or TRBD2 (7 bases each). The CDR3 loop spans 13 amino acids. Germline V lookup: CDR1 GTSNPN, CDR2 SVGIG (reference sequence). Trimming cost V 8 bases and J 3 bases, with 17 bases left between them. The CDR3 DNA sequence: TGTGCCCTGCAGGGGGGGGGCAACTACGAGCAGTACTTC. It yields the protein CALQGGGNYEQYF.

With respect to this clonotype: At one end the junction does not follow the germline gene, possibly because of a read error. The chain joins TRBV27 to TRBJ2-2, with TRBD2 identical over 8 bases. This CDR3 region has 17 residues. CDR1 is MNHEY, CDR2 SMNVEV, per germline (reference sequence). Written as DNA, the CDR3 is TGTGCCAGCAGTTTATCTAGCGGGACGAGATACACCAGGGAGCTGTTTTTT. Translation gives CASSLSSGTRYTRELFF.

This clonotype is medium-sized (0.01 to 0.1%) in the sample. This rearrangement joins TRBV6-1 to TRBJ1-1; weak D call: TRBD1 (6 bases). Trimming shortened V by 5 bases and J by 11 bases, and 15 bases separated the two germline ends. The CDR3 has 12 amino acids. CDR1 and CDR2 (germline): MNHNS, SASEGT. The CDR3 spells CASSKQGLEAFF. The CDR3 DNA sequence: TGTGCCAGCAGTAAACAGGGTTTGGAGGCTTTCTTT.

The table lists this clonotype with many counts. The chain recombines TRBV20-1 with TRBJ1-5; the D gene is possibly TRBD1 (5 bases). Germline CDR1 and CDR2: DFQATT and SNEGSKA (reference sequence). The length of the CDR3 is 16 residues. Trimming removed 0 bases from V and 4 bases from J, with 16 bases in between. The CDR3 sequence: CSARERTPTMNQPQHF. The CDR3 region has the DNA TGCAGTGCTAGAGAAAGGACACCGACCATGAATCAGCCCCAGCATTTT.

This clonotype has a count of ten or more. The V gene is TRBV6-1, the J gene TRBJ2-2, with 8 bases that match TRBD1. The CDR3 loop spans 14 amino acids. V shed 7 bases and J 6 bases; nucleotides not matched to a gene: 7. CDR1 and CDR2 (germline): MNHNS, SASEGT. The chain's CDR3 is CASTRQGKAGELFF. Written as DNA, the CDR3 is TGTGCCAGCACCCGACAGGGGAAGGCCGGGGAGCTGTTTTTT.

By share of the sample, this clonotype is medium-sized (0.01 to 0.1%). The J gene is TRBJ1-2, the V gene TRBV24-1, with TRBD1 matching 8 bases. Trimming at V came to 4 bases and at J to 6 bases, leaving 3 bases not matched to a gene. Per the germline V gene, CDR1 is KGHDR and CDR2 is SFDVKD. The CDR3 spans 13 residues. The CDR3: CATSELTGDGYTF. In DNA form, the CDR3 reads TGTGCCACCAGTGAGCTGACAGGGGATGGCTACACCTTC.